This TCR beta chain was found in a study of blood T cells in healthy people across ages. Germline V lookup: CDR1 SEHNR, CDR2 FQNEAQ (reference sequence). CDR3 length: 18 amino acids. Between the trimmed V and J ends, which lost 0 bases and 8 bases, there was a span of 23 bases. It was with a sample-barcoded 5' primer and a J-beta primer mix that a second PCR of about 6 to 11 cycles was run. Via MiXCR, TCRdb re-called the 5' RACE reads, giving one row per CDR3 protein. The sample holds fewer than 800,000 distinct CDR3 sequences, roughly 20% seen once. This clonotype was counted a few times. Researchers isolated at least 6 million PBMCs per sample.

This sequence was found in an older man in good health. The sequenced sample consisted of blood. V usage is TRBV7-9 and J usage is TRBJ2-1; no clear D gene. The CDR3 loop reads CASSLAGSPKATTDEQFF. The CDR3 bases are TGTGCCAGCAGCTTAGCGGGGTCACCCAAAGCTACTACAGATGAGCAGTTCTTC.